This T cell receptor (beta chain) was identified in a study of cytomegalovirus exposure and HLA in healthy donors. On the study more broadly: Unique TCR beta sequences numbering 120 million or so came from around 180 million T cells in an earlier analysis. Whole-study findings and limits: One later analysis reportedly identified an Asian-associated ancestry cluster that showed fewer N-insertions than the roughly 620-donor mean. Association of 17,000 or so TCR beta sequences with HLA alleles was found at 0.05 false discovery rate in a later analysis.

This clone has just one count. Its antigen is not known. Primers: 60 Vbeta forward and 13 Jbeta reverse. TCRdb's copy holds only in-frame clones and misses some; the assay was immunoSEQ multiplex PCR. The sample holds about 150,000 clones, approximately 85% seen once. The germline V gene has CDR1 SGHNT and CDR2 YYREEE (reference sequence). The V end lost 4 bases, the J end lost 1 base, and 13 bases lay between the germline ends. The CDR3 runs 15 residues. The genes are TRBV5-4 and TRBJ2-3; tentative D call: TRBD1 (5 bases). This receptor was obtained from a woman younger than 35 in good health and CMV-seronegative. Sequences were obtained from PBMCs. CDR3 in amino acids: CASSPGKSGTDTQYF. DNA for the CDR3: TGTGCCAGCAGCCCAGGGAAGTCTGGCACAGATACGCAGTATTTT.